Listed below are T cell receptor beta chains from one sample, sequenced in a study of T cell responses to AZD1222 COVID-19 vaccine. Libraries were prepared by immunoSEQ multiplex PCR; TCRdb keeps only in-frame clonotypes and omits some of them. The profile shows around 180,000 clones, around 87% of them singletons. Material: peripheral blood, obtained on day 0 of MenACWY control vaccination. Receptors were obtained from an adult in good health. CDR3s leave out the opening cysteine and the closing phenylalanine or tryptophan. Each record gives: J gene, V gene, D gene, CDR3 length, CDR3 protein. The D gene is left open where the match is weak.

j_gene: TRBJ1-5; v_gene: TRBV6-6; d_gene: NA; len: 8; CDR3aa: ATEDQPQH
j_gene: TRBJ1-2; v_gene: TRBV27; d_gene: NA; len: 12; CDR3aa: ASSLEAGSYGYT
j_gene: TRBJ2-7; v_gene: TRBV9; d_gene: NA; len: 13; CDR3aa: ASSVAPDQAYEQY
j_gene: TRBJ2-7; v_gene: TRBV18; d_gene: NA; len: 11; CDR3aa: ASSPRTSYEQY
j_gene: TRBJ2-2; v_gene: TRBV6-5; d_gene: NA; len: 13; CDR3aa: ASSYLDNGGGELF
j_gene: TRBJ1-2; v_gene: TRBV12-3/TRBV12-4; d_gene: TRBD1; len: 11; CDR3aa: ASRSDRAGGYT
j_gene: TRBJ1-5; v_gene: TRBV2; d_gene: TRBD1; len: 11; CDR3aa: ASRLQGNQPQH
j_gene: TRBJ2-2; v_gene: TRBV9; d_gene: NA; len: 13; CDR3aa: ASSRDSGNTGELF
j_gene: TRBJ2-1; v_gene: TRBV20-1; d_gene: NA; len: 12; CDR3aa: SASDGSSYNEQF
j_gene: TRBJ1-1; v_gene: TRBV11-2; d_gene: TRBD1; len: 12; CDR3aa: ASSYGTGVREAF
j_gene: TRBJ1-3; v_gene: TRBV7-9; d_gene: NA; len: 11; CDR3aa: ATKGDSGNTIY
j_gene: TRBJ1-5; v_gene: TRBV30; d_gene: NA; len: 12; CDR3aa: AWSVKQPNQPQH
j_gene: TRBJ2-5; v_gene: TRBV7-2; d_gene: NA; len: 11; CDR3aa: ASSYDRLETQY
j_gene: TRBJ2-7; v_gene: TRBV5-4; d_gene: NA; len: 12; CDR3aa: ASSSYTGSYEQY
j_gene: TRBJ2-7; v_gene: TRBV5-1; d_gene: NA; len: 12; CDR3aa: ASSLAGSPREQY
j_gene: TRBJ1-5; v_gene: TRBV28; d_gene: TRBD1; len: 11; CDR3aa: ASSGQGNQPQH
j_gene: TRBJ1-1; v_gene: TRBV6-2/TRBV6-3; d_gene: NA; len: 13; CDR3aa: ASSYALVLRTEAF
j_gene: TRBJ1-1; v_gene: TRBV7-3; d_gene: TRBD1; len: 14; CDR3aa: ASSLQGTGTNTEAF
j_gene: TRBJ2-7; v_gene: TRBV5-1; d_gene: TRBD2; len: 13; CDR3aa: ASSSGLARSYEQY
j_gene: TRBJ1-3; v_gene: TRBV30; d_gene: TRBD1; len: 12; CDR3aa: AWGEGTVGNTIY
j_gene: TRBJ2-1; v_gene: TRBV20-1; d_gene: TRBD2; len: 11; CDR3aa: SASRGRGNEQF
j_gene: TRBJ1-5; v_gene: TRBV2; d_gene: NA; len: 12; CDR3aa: ASIREGSNQPQH
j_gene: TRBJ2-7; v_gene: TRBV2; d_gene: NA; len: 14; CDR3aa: ASSEALGSRAYEQY
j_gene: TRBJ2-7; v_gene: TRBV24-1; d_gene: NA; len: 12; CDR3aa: ATSESRVQGEQY
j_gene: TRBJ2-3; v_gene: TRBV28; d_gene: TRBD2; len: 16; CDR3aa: ASSFRAGGGSSTDTQY
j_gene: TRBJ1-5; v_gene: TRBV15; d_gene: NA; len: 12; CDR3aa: ATSRDARSGAQH
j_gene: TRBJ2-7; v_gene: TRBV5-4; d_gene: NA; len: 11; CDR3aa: ASSLGRTYEQY
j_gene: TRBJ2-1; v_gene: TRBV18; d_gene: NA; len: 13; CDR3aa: ASSLGAGTYNEQF
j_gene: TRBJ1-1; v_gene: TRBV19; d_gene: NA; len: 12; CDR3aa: ASSIDRLNTEAF
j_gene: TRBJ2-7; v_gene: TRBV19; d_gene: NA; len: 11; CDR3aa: ASSIETSWAQY
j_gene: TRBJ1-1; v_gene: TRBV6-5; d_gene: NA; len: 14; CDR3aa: ASSYEYSPSHTEAF
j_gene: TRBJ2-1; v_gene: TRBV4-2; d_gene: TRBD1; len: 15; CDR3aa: ASSQASRQGGYNEQF
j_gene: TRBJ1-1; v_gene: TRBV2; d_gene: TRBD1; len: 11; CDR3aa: ASGGQGNTEAF
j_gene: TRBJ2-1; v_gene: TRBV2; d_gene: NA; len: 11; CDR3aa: ASSDYRGGEQF
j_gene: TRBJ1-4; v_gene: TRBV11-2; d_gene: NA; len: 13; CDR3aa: ASSNLAGSAKKLF
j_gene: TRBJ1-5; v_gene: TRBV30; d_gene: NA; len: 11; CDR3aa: AWSPASNQPQH
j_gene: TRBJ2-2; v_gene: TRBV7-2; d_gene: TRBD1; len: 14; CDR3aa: ASSPPGQVNTGELF
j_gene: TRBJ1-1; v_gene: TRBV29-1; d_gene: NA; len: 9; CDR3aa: SVGLNTEAF
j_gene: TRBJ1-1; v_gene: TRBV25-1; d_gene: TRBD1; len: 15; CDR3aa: ASSEWGNRGMNTEAF
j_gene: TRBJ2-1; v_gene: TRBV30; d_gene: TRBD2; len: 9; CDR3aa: AYIWGGKQF
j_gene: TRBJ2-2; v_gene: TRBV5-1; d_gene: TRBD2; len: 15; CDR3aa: ASSLGLAGVNTGELF
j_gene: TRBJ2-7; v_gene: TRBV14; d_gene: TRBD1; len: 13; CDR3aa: ASSQARDRTYEQY
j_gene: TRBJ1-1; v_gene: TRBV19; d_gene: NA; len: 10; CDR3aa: ASSSDTFEAF
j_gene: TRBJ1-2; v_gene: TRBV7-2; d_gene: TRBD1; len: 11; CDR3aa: ASSSDRVSGYT
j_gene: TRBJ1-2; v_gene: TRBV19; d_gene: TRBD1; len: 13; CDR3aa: ASSIYGDSYYGYT
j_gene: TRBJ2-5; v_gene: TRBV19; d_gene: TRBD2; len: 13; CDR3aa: ASSMGTGEGETQY
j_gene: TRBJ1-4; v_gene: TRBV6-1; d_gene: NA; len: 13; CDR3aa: ASSEPALGNEKLF
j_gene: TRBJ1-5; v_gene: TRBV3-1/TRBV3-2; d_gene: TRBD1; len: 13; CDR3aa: ASSATGTGDQPQH
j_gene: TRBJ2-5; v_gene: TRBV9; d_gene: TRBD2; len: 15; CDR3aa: ASSVGLAGTERETQY
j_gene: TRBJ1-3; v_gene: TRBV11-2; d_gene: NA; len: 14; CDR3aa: ASSSRGISLGNTIY
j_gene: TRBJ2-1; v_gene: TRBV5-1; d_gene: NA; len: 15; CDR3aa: ASSLSLMTRGGNEQF
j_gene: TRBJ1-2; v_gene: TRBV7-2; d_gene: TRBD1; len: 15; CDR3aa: ASSTATGPGTGGGYT
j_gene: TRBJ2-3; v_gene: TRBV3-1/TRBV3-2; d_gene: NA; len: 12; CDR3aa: ASSLLLGADTQY